This TCR beta chain was retrieved from a study of cytomegalovirus exposure and HLA in healthy donors. Study conclusions and caveats: CMV serostatus was the only recorded immune exposure for donors.

Germline V gene lookup returns CDR1 SNHLY and CDR2 FYNNEI. The CDR3 runs 14 residues. V lost 5 bases, J lost 7 bases, and 9 bases stayed unmatched. This clone came up a few times. Its antigen remains unidentified. PCR involved 60 Vbeta and 13 Jbeta primers. The table came from immunoSEQ multiplex PCR; TCRdb's copy has only in-frame clones and leaves some out. This table holds about 82,000 clones, about 68% found once. The sequence came from a man aged 40-50 years in good health and CMV-seropositive. This chain joins TRBV2 and TRBJ2-7; 9 nucleotides line up with TRBD1. The sequenced material came from PBMCs. CDR3 loop: CASSSRDRVQEQYF. CDR3 coding DNA: TGTGCCAGCAGTTCCCGGGACAGGGTTCAAGAGCAGTACTTC.